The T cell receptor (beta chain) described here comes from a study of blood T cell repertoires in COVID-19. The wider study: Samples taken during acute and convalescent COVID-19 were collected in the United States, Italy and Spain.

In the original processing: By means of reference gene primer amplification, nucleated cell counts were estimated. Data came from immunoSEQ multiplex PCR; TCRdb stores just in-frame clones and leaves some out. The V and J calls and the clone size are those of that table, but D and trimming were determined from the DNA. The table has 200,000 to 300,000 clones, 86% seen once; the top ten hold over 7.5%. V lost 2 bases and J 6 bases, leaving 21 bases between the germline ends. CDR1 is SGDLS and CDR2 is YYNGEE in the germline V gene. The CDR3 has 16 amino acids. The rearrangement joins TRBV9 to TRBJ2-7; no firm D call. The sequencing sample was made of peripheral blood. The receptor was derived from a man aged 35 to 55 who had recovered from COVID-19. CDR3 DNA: TGTGCCAGCAGCGTTCAACCTGGGCCGACCCTAATCGAGCAGTACTTC. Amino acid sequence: CASSVQPGPTLIEQYF.